Listed below are T cell receptor beta chains from one sample, sequenced in a study of control samples from healthy donors and cancer patients. TCRdb's copy holds only in-frame clones and misses some; the assay was immunoSEQ multiplex PCR. The repertoire holds about 160,000 clones, with around 95% as singletons. Input material: blood. These receptors came from a woman aged 40 to 50 in good health. CDR3s include the opening cysteine and the closing phenylalanine or tryptophan. D genes are given only for firm matches. A row's size may be missing; if present it is once, few, many or a size class.

cdr3_aa cdr3_nt j_call cdr3_length clone_size d_call v_call
CAWESGRTAYNEQFF TGTGCCTGGGAGAGCGGGAGAACCGCCTACAATGAGCAGTTCTTC TRBJ2-1 15 NA TRBD2 TRBV30
CASSFEGRDYGYTF TGTGCCAGTAGCTTCGAGGGTCGAGACTATGGCTACACCTTC TRBJ1-2 14 NA NA TRBV19
CASSLDRAYGYTF TGCGCCAGCAGCTTGGACAGGGCCTATGGCTACACCTTC TRBJ1-2 13 NA NA TRBV5-1
CASSLPAPGDEQYF TGTGCCAGCAGCTTGCCAGCCCCGGGGGACGAGCAGTACTTC TRBJ2-7 14 once NA TRBV5-4
CASSLAGRNSPLHF TGTGCCAGCAGCTTGGCAGGGCGTAATTCACCCCTCCACTTT TRBJ1-6 14 once NA TRBV7-2
CASMREAYPEAFF TGTGCCAGCATGCGGGAAGCCTACCCTGAAGCTTTCTTT TRBJ1-1 13 NA NA TRBV6-6
CASSQGAQLNTEAFF TGTGCCAGCAGCCAAGGAGCACAGCTGAACACTGAAGCTTTCTTT TRBJ1-1 15 NA NA TRBV3-1/TRBV3-2
CASSQVPGQGLSGYTF TGTGCCAGCAGCCAAGTACCAGGACAGGGCCTAAGTGGCTACACCTTC TRBJ1-2 16 NA TRBD1 TRBV3-1/TRBV3-2
CASSSSREKLFF TGTGCCAGCAGTTCTTCACGTGAAAAACTGTTTTTT TRBJ1-4 12 NA NA TRBV6-5
CASSLLNSAGFNNSPLHF TGTGCCAGCAGTTTATTAAATTCGGCAGGGTTTAATAATTCACCCCTCCACTTT TRBJ1-6 18 NA NA TRBV27
CASSQVGQNTEAFF TGTGCCAGCAGCCAAGTCGGGCAGAACACTGAAGCTTTCTTT TRBJ1-1 14 NA NA TRBV5-4
CASSDSQLAKNIQYF TGTGCCAGCAGCGACTCGCAGCTAGCCAAAAACATTCAGTACTTC TRBJ2-4 15 NA NA TRBV6-5
CASSLDQGWREQYF TGTGCCAGCAGCTTAGATCAGGGCTGGCGGGAGCAGTATTTT TRBJ2-3 14 NA NA TRBV11-2
CASVGDSYNEQFF TGTGCTAGTGTCGGGGACTCCTACAATGAGCAGTTCTTC TRBJ2-1 13 NA NA TRBV12-5
CASSDHWDLVGNTIYF TGTGCCAGCAGCGACCATTGGGACTTGGTTGGAAACACCATATATTTT TRBJ1-3 16 NA NA TRBV25-1
CASSQEVGGTRTYEQYF TGTGCCAGCAGCCAAGAGGTCGGCGGGACTCGGACCTACGAGCAGTACTTC TRBJ2-7 17 NA NA TRBV3-1/TRBV3-2
CASSGSTGGSTNEKLFF TGTGCCAGCAGTGGGTCGACAGGGGGCTCAACTAATGAAAAACTGTTTTTT TRBJ1-4 17 NA TRBD1 TRBV25-1
CSARGGEKQFF TGCAGCGCCCGAGGGGGCGAGAAGCAGTTCTTC TRBJ2-1 11 NA TRBD1 TRBV29-1
CAISRPGQGLAGGYEQFF TGTGCCATCAGCCGTCCGGGACAGGGACTAGCGGGAGGATATGAGCAGTTCTTC TRBJ2-1 18 NA TRBD2 TRBV10-3
CASSQRPYRSADTEAFF TGCGCCAGCAGCCAACGCCCTTACAGGAGCGCCGACACTGAAGCTTTCTTT TRBJ1-1 17 NA NA TRBV4-3
CASSLESGRNQPQHF TGCGCCAGCAGCTTGGAATCGGGCCGCAATCAGCCCCAGCATTTT TRBJ1-5 15 NA NA TRBV5-1
CASSEGAVGHNEQFF TGTGCCAGCAGTGAAGGAGCCGTTGGCCACAATGAGCAGTTCTTC TRBJ2-1 15 NA NA TRBV2